The 4 T cell receptor beta chains below come from one sample, sequenced in a study of shared clonotypes between healthy human individuals. The method was immunoSEQ multiplex PCR; TCRdb's version includes in-frame clones alone and lacks a portion of them. There are approximately 1.5 million clones in the sample; just under 99% occur only once, and approximately 0.4% lies in the top ten. Source material: naive CD4+ T cells sorted from blood. Subset of the sample: CD45RA+ positively selected. The receptors derive from a man in his thirties or forties in good health.

V is TRBV27 and J is TRBJ2-7; 12 bases are a match to TRBD2. This CDR3 is built from 15 residues. The V gene's germline CDR1 is MNHEY and CDR2 SMNVEV (reference sequence). Trimming cost V 8 bases and J 3 bases; bases outside gene matches: 8. The CDR3 sequence is CASVRTSGTHYEQYF. The DNA for the CDR3 is TGTGCCAGCGTGCGGACTAGCGGGACCCACTACGAGCAGTACTTC.

The chain joins TRBV6-5 to TRBJ1-4, with D unclear. This CDR3 comprises 13 residues. CDR1 and CDR2 from the germline V gene are MNHEY and SVGAGI. With 8 bases removed from V and 8 bases from J, the gap between germline ends came to 15 bases. CDR3 loop: CASRNIRKEKLFF. The CDR3 coding sequence is TGTGCCAGCCGTAACATTCGCAAGGAAAAACTGTTTTTT.

As for this clone: Other DNA sequences in the sample encode the same CDR3. The chain employs TRBV7-2 and TRBJ2-7; 10 bases map to TRBD1. V lost 5 bases and J lost 1; bases outside the gene matches: 2. The germline V gene encodes CDR1 SGHTA and CDR2 FQGNSA. CDR3 length: 14 amino acids. CDR3 in amino acids: CASSTDRGSYEQYF. Here the CDR3 DNA reads TGTGCCAGCAGCACGGACAGGGGGTCCTACGAGCAGTACTTC.

The V gene is TRBV7-9, the J gene TRBJ2-3; no reliable D call. The ends were cut back, 6 bases at V and 6 bases at J, with 13 bases in the middle. The CDR3 runs 13 residues. Germline CDR1 reads SEHNR; CDR2 reads FQNEAQ (reference sequence). CDR3 bases: TGTGCCAGCAGGGGGTTTACCCTGGATACGCAGTATTTT. Encoded protein: CASRGFTLDTQYF. Filled out from reference TRBV7-9 and TRBJ2-3, the complete variable domain reads DTGVSQNPRHKITKRGQNVTFRCDPISEHNRLYWYRQTLGQGPEFLTYFQNEAQLEKSRLLSDRFSAERPKGSFSTLEIQRTEQGDSAMYLCASRGFTLDTQYFGPGTRLTVL.